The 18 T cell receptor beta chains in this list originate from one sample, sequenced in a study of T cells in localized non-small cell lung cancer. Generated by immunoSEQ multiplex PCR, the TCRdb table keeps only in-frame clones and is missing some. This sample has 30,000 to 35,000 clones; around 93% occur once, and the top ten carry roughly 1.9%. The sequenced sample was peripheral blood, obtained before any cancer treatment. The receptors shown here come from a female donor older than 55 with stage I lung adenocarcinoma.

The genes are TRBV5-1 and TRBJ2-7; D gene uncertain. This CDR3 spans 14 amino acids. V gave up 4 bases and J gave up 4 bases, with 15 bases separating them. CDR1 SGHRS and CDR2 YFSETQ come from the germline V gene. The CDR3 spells CASSEQSMTYEQYF. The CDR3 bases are TGCGCCAGCAGCGAACAGAGTATGACTTACGAGCAGTACTTC.

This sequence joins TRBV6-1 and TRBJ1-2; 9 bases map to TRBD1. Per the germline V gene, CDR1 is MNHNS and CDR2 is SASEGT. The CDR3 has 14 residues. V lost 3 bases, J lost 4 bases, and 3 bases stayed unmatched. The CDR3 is CASSEMGQGYGYTF. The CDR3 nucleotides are TGTGCCAGCAGTGAGATGGGACAGGGCTATGGCTACACCTTC.

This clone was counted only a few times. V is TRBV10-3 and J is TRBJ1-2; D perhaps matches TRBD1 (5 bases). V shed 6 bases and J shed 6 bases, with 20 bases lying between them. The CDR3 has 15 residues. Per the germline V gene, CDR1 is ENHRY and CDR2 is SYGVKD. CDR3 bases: TGTGCCATCAGCCCCACCCAACGGAGAGGGGATGGCTACACCTTC. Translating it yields CAISPTQRRGDGYTF.

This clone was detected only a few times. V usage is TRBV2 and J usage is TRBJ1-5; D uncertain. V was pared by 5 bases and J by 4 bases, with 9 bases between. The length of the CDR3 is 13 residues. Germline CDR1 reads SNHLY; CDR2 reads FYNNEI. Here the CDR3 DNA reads TGTGCCAGCAGTAACGACGGGAATCAGCCCCAGCATTTT. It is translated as CASSNDGNQPQHF.

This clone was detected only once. CDR3 loop: CARSHPQSRGYTF. Written as DNA, the CDR3 is TGTGCCAGAAGCCACCCCCAGAGTCGTGGCTACACCTTC. This chain links TRBV5-3 with TRBJ1-2; D is ambiguous. TRBV5-3 belongs to the ORF category, with a function that is uncertain. CDR3 length: 13 residues. Trimming pared 4 bases from V and 7 bases from J, leaving 14 bases between.

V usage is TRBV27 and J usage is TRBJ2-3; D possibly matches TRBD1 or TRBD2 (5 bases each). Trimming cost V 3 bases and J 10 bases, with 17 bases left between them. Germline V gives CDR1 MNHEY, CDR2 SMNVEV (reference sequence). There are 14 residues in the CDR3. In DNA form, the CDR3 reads TGTGCCAGCAGTTTCAGTACTACCCGAGGGGCGCAGTATTTT. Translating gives CASSFSTTRGAQYF.

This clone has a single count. The CDR3 sequence: CASRVRGPRGTDTQYF. The CDR3 DNA is TGTGCCAGTAGGGTGAGGGGCCCGCGAGGCACAGATACGCAGTATTTT. The chain combines TRBV19 with TRBJ2-3; TRBD1 or TRBD2 may be the D gene (5 bases each). From germline, CDR1 is LNHDA and CDR2 SQIVND (reference sequence). V gave up 6 bases and J gave up 1 base, with 17 bases separating them. There are 16 residues in the CDR3.

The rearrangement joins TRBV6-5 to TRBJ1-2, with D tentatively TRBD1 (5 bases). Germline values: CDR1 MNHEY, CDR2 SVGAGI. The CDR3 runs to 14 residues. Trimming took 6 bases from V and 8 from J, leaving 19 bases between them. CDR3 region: CASRVPGTAAGYTF. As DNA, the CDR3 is TGTGCCAGCAGAGTCCCCGGGACCGCGGCGGGCTACACCTTC.

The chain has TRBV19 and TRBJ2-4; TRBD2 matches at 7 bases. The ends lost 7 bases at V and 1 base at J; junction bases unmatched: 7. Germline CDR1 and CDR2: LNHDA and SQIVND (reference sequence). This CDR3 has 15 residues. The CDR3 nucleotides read TGTGCCAGTAATCCCGGGGGGACCGCCAAAAACATTCAGTACTTC. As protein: CASNPGGTAKNIQYF.

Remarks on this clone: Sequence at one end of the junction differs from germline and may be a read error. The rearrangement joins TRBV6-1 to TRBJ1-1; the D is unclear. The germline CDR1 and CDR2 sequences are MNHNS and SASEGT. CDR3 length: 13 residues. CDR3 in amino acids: CASSPLGVVEVIF. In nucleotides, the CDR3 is TGTGCCAGCAGTCCCCTGGGCGTGGTCGAGGTGATCTTT.

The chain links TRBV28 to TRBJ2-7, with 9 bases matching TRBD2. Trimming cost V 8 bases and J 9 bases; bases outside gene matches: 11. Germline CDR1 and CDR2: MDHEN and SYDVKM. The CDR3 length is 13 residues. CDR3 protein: CASAGGILRGQYF. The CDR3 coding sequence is TGTGCCAGCGCGGGGGGGATACTACGAGGGCAGTACTTC.

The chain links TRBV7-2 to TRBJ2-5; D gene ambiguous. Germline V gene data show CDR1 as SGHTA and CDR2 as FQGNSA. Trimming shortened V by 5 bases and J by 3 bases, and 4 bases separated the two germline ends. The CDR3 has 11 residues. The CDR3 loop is CASSPKETQYF. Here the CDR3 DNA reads TGTGCCAGCAGCCCTAAAGAGACCCAGTACTTC. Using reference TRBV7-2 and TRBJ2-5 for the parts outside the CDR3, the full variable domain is GAGVSQSPSNKVTEKGKDVELRCDPISGHTALYWYRQSLGQGLEFLIYFQGNSAPDKSGLPSDRFSAERTGGSVSTLTIQRTQQEDSAVYLCASSPKETQYFGPGTRLLVL.

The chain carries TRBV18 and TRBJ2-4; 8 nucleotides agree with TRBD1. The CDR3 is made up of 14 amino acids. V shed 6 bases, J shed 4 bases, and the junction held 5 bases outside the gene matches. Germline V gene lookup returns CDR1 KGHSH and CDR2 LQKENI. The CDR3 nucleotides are TGTGCCAGCTCGGCCGGGACAGGAAAAAACATTCAGTACTTC. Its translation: CASSAGTGKNIQYF.

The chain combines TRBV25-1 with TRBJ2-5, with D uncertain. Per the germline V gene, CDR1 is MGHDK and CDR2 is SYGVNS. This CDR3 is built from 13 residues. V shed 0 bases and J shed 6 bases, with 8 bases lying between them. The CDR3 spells CASSEYSSQTQYF. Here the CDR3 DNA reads TGTGCCAGCAGTGAATATAGCAGCCAGACCCAGTACTTC.

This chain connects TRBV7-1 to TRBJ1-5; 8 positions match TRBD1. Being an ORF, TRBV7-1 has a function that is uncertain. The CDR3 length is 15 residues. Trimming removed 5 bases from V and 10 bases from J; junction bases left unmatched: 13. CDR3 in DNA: TGTGCCAGCAGCCCACAGGGACAGGCTTCTCGACCCCAGCATTTT. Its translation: CASSPQGQASRPQHF.

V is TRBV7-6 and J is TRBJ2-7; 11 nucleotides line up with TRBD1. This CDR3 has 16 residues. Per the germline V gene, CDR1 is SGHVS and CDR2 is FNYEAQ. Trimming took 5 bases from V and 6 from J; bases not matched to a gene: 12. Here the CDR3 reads CASSPSGGQGAREQYF. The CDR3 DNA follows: TGTGCCAGCAGCCCTTCTGGAGGACAGGGGGCCCGCGAGCAGTACTTC.

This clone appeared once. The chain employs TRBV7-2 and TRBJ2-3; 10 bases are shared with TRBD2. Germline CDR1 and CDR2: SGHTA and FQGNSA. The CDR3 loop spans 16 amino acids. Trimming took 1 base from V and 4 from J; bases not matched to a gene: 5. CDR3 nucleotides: TGTGCCAGCAGCTTAGAAAGCGGGGGGGTTGCAGATACGCAGTATTTT. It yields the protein CASSLESGGVADTQYF.

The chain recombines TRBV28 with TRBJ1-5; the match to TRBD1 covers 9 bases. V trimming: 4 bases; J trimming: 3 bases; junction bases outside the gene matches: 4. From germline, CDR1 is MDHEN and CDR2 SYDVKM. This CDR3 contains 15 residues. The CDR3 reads CASSSGQGNNQPQHF. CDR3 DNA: TGTGCCAGCAGTTCGGGACAGGGAAACAATCAGCCCCAGCATTTT.